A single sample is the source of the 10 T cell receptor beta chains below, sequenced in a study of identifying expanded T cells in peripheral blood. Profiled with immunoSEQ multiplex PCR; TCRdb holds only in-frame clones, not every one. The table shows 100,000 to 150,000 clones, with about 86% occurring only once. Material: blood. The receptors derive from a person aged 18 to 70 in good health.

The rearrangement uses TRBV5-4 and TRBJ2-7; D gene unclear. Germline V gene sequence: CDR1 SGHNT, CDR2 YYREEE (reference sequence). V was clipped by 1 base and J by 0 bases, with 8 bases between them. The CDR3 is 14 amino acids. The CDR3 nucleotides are TGTGCCAGCAGCTTGAGAGATTTCTCCTACGAGCAGTACTTC. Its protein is CASSLRDFSYEQYF.

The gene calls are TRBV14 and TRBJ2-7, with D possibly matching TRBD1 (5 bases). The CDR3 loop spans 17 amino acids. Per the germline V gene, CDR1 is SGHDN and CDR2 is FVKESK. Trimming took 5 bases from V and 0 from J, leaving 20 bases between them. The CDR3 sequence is CASSMGTNFQGSYEQYF. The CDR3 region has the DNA TGTGCCAGCAGCATGGGAACCAACTTTCAGGGCTCCTACGAGCAGTACTTC.

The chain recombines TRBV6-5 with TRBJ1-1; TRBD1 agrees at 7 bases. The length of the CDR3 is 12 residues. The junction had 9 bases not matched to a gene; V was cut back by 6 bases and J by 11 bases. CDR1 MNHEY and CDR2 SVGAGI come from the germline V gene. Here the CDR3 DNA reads TGTGCCAGCAGATCAGGGGGGGGACGGGCTTTCTTT. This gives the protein CASRSGGGRAFF.

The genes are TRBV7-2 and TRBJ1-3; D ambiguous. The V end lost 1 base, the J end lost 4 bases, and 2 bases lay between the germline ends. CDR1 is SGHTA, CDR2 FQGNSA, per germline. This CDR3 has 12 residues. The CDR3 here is CASSLEGNTIYF. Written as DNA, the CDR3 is TGTGCCAGCAGCTTAGAGGGAAACACCATATATTTT.

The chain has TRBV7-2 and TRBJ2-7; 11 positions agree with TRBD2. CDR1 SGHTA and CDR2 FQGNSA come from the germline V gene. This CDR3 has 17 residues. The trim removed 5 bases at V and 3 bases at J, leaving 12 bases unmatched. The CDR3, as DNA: TGTGCCAGCAGCCCAAGGGCTAGCGGGGGGTATTACTACGAGCAGTACTTC. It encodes CASSPRASGGYYYEQYF.

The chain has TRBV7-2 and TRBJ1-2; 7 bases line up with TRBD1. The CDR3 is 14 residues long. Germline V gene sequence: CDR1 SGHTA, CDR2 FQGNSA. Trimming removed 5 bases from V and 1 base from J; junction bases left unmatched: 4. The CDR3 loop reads CASSLGTDNYGYTF. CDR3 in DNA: TGTGCCAGCAGCCTCGGGACAGATAACTATGGCTACACCTTC.

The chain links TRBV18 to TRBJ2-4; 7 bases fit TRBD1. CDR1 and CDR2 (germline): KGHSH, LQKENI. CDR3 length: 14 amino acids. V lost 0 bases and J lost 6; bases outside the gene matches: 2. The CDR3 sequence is CASSPPGQRNIQYF. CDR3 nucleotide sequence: TGTGCCAGCTCACCACCGGGACAGAGAAACATTCAGTACTTC.

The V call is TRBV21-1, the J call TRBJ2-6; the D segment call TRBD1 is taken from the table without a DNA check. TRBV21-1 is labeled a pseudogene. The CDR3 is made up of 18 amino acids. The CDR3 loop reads CASSLRQATDSGANVLTF. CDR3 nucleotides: TGTGCCAGCAGCCTTCGACAGGCCACCGACTCTGGGGCCAACGTCCTGACTTTC.

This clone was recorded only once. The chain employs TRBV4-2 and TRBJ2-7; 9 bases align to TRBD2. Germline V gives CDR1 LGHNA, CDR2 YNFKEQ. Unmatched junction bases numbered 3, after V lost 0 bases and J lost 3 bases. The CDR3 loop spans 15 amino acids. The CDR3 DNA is TGTGCCAGCAGCCAAGAATTACTAGCGGGCTACGAGCAGTACTTC. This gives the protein CASSQELLAGYEQYF.

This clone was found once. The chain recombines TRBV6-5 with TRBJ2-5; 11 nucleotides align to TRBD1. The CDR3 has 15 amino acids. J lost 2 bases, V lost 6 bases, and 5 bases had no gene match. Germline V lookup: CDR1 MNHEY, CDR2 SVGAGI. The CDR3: CASRTGQGVQETQYF. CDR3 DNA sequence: TGTGCCAGCAGGACGGGACAGGGGGTTCAAGAGACCCAGTACTTC.